The clone carrying this T cell receptor beta chain was counted between two and nine times. The entry originates in a study of CD8 T cells in ankylosing spondylitis. Quantitative 5'-RACE with molecular barcodes generated TCR beta libraries. TCRdb independently ran MiXCR on the 5' RACE reads; one entry per CDR3 protein. Of 270,000 or so distinct CDR3 sequences in the sample, about 20% were seen once. CDR3 length equals 16 residues. The germline gives CDR1 MDHEN, CDR2 SYDVKM. V was pared by 5 bases and J by 2 bases, with 19 bases between. Sample: blood, either unsorted or a sorted T cell fraction (not recorded which). The sequence was obtained from a male donor with ankylosing spondylitis or in good health (not recorded which). This chain joins TRBV28 and TRBJ2-7; possible D gene TRBD1, 6 bases. CDR3 DNA sequence: TGTGCCAGCAGTCCCCAGCTTACCGGGACACCCTACGAGCAGTACTTC. It specifies CASSPQLTGTPYEQYF. The full variable domain, its missing parts supplied by reference TRBV28 and TRBJ2-7, is DVKVTQSSRYLVKRTGEKVFLECVQDMDHENMFWYRQDPGLGLRLIYFSYDVKMKEKGDIPEGYSVSREKKERFSLILESASTNQTSMYLCASSPQLTGTPYEQYFGPGTRLTVT.